This record covers a single TCR beta chain. What it recognizes is unknown. Looked up from germline, CDR1 is DFQATT and CDR2 is SNEGSKA (reference sequence). The CDR3 covers 11 residues. V dropped 3 bases and J dropped 15 bases, with 14 bases sitting between them. Sequenced by immunoSEQ multiplex PCR; TCRdb stores in-frame clones only, minus some. Of 150,000 or so clones listed, roughly 91% were seen once; the top ten hold roughly 0.2%. The data stem from a study of graft-versus-host responses after intestinal transplantation. This receptor was identified in a human donor who received an intestinal transplant. This specimen consisted of unstimulated CD4+ T cells sorted from spleen or lymph node cells, obtained before intestinal transplant. This chain connects TRBV20-1 to TRBJ1-4; D uncertain. CDR3 protein: CSASTGEKVFF. The CDR3 DNA sequence: TGCAGTGCTAGTACCGGGGAGAAGGTGTTTTTT.